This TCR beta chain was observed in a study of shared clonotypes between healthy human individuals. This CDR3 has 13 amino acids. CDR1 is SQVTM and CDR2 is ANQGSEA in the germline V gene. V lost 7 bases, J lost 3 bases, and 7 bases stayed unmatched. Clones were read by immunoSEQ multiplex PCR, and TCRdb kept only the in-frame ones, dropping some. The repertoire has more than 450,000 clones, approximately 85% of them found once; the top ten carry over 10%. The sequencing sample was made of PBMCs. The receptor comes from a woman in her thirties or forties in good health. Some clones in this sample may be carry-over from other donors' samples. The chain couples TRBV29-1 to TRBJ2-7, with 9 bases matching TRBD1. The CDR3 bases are TGCAGCGCTCGACAGGGGGATGGCTACGAGCAGTACTTC. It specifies CSARQGDGYEQYF.